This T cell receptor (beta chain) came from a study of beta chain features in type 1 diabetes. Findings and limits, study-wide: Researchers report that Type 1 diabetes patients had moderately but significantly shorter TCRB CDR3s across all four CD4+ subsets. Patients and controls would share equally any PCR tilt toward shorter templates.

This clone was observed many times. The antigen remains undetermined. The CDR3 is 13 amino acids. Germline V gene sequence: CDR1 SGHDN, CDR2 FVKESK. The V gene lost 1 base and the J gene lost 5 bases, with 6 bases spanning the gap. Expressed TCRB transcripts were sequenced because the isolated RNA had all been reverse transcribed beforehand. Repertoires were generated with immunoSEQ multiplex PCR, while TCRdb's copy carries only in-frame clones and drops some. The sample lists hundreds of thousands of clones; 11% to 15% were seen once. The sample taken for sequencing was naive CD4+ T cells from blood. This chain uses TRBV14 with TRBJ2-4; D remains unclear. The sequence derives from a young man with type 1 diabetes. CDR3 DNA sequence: TGTGCCAGCAGCCAAGGACTGGAAAACATTCAGTACTTC. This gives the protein CASSQGLENIQYF.